Sequencing of this T cell receptor (beta chain) was carried out in a study of OX40 agonist ivuxolimab in advanced cancers. Study details: Intravenous ivuxolimab at 0.01 to 10 mg/kg was given to patients every 2 weeks. Study-level findings and limits: Normalized T-cell clonal expansion was also low in a subset of nonresponders. There was clonal expansion of CD4+ and CD8+ blood T cells by week 6 at 0.1 to 3.0 mg/kg.

As for this clone: Its antigen is as yet unknown.

Repertoires were generated with immunoSEQ multiplex PCR, while TCRdb's copy carries only in-frame clones and drops some. The sample records tens of thousands of clones, approximately 80% being singletons. The CDR3 sequence is 16 residues long. In germline, CDR1 is LNHDA, CDR2 SQIVND (reference sequence). Unmatched junction bases numbered 9, after V lost 4 bases and J lost 7 bases. This TCR derives from an adult with an advanced solid tumor such as melanoma, head and neck, liver or kidney cancer. The source material was CD4+ or CD8+ T cells sorted from blood, sampled in a trial of the OX40 agonist ivuxolimab. The chain carries TRBV19 and TRBJ1-6, with 8 bases matching TRBD1. CDR3 in amino acids: CASSNPWTGNNSPLHF. The DNA for the CDR3 is TGTGCCAGTAGTAACCCGTGGACAGGGAACAATTCACCCCTCCACTTT.